These T cell receptor beta chains were read from a single sample in a study of cytomegalovirus exposure and HLA in healthy donors. Some clones are missing from TCRdb's copy, which holds only in-frame ones; the method was immunoSEQ multiplex PCR. The data contain about 280,000 clones, roughly 90% of them singletons. The material sequenced was PBMCs. These receptors were collected from a woman aged 18-29 years in good health and CMV-seronegative. The CDR3 runs from the conserved cysteine through the conserved F or W. The D gene is left open where the match is weak. The size entry is marked missing in some rows and otherwise reads once, few, many or a size class.

-	TRBV7-6	-	TRBJ1-2	CASSLEAGGAGNYGYTF	TGTGCCAGCAGCTTAGAGGCGGGGGGGGCAGGGAACTATGGCTACACCTTC
TRBD1	TRBV7-2	-	TRBJ1-1	CASSLHRGQTEAFF	TGTGCCAGCAGCTTACACAGGGGGCAAACTGAAGCTTTCTTT
TRBD1	TRBV19	-	TRBJ1-5	CASSSDREGGGGNQPQHF	TGTGCCAGTAGTTCGGACAGGGAAGGTGGTGGGGGGAATCAGCCCCAGCATTTT
-	TRBV19	-	TRBJ1-6	CASSTRTDGNSPLHF	TGTGCCAGTAGCACTAGGACAGATGGAAATTCACCCCTCCACTTT
TRBD2	TRBV9	-	TRBJ2-1	CASTLTSGVVNEQFF	TGTGCCAGCACCCTAACTAGCGGGGTAGTCAATGAGCAGTTCTTC
TRBD1	TRBV6-5	-	TRBJ1-2	CASSRSTGQGYGYTF	TGTGCCAGCAGCCGCTCGACAGGGCAGGGCTATGGCTACACCTTC
TRBD1	TRBV2	-	TRBJ1-1	CASTGTGMVTEAFF	TGTGCCAGCACTGGGACAGGGATGGTGACTGAAGCTTTCTTT
TRBD2	TRBV27	-	TRBJ2-7	CASSFTSDGAYEQYF	TGTGCCAGCAGTTTTACTAGCGATGGGGCCTACGAGCAGTACTTC
-	TRBV9	-	TRBJ2-2	CASSAPRGAGELFF	TGTGCCAGCAGCGCGCCCAGGGGTGCCGGGGAGCTGTTTTTT
TRBD1	TRBV7-9	once	TRBJ2-2	CASSQGQGETGELFF	TGTGCCAGCAGTCAAGGACAGGGCGAAACCGGGGAGCTGTTTTTT
TRBD2	TRBV13	-	TRBJ2-7	CASSDGAGGYEQYF	TGTGCCAGCAGTGACGGGGCGGGAGGCTACGAGCAGTACTTC
TRBD1	TRBV15	-	TRBJ2-7	CATSSWTGSYEQYF	TGTGCCACCAGCTCCTGGACAGGTTCCTACGAGCAGTACTTC
TRBD2	TRBV19	-	TRBJ2-7	CALRWPRRGGPYEQYF	TGTGCCCTCAGATGGCCTCGGCGGGGGGGCCCGTACGAGCAGTACTTC
TRBD2	TRBV29-1	-	TRBJ2-2	CSVERGGTGELFF	TGCAGCGTTGAGCGGGGGGGCACCGGGGAGCTGTTTTTT
TRBD1	TRBV5-6	once	TRBJ1-6	CASSLLGQGLHF	TGTGCCAGCAGCTTGTTGGGACAGGGCCTCCACTTT
TRBD2	TRBV5-1	-	TRBJ2-7	CASSAWSGLASSSYEQYF	TGCGCCAGCAGCGCTTGGTCGGGACTAGCGTCGAGCTCCTACGAGCAGTACTTC
-	TRBV5-6	-	TRBJ1-5	CASSPGQHSNQPQHF	TGTGCCAGCAGCCCCGGACAGCATAGCAATCAGCCCCAGCATTTT
TRBD2	TRBV4-1	once	TRBJ2-3	CASSLSRTSGGDTQYF	TGCGCCAGCAGCCTATCCCGGACTAGCGGGGGAGATACGCAGTATTTT
-	TRBV9	few	TRBJ2-7	CASSDGQTYEQYF	TGTGCCAGCAGCGACGGACAGACCTACGAGCAGTACTTC
-	TRBV7-9	-	TRBJ1-1	CASSPDTEAFF	TGTGCCAGCAGCCCCGACACTGAAGCTTTCTTT
-	TRBV7-8	-	TRBJ1-4	CASSPTITNEKLFF	TGTGCCAGCAGCCCCACTATAACTAATGAAAAACTGTTTTTT
-	TRBV5-6	-	TRBJ1-1	CASSLGRGTEAFF	TGTGCCAGCAGCTTGGGCCGGGGCACTGAAGCTTTCTTT
TRBD1	TRBV5-1	-	TRBJ2-7	CASSLGGSTYEQYF	TGCGCCAGCAGCTTAGGGGGCAGTACCTACGAGCAGTACTTC
TRBD1	TRBV5-4	many	TRBJ2-7	CASSEWDSYEQYF	TGTGCCAGCAGCGAATGGGACAGCTACGAGCAGTACTTC
TRBD1	TRBV25-1	-	TRBJ1-2	CASSEPGTDNYGYTF	TGTGCCAGCAGTGAACCCGGGACAGATAACTATGGCTACACCTTC
-	TRBV9	-	TRBJ1-4	CASSQREDHNEKLFF	TGTGCCAGCAGCCAAAGGGAGGATCATAATGAAAAACTGTTTTTT
-	TRBV5-4	-	TRBJ2-5	CASSLGGEVGTQYF	TGTGCCAGCAGCTTGGGCGGGGAGGTCGGGACCCAGTACTTC
-	TRBV2	-	TRBJ1-1	CASSEIYTEAFF	TGTGCCAGCAGCGAGATTTACACTGAAGCTTTCTTT
-	TRBV7-9	-	TRBJ1-1	CASSLALGQTIMNTEAFF	TGTGCCAGCAGCTTAGCGCTAGGACAAACGATCATGAACACTGAAGCTTTCTTT
-	TRBV28	-	TRBJ2-5	CASSPAGAQREETQYF	TGTGCCAGCAGCCCCGCGGGCGCGCAAAGGGAAGAGACCCAGTACTTC
TRBD1	TRBV11-2	-	TRBJ1-1	CASSFGTEKNTEAFF	TGTGCCAGCAGCTTTGGGACAGAAAAGAACACTGAAGCTTTCTTT
TRBD2	TRBV18	-	TRBJ2-7	CASSPLAGAYSYEQYF	TGTGCCAGCTCACCGCTAGCGGGGGCTTACTCCTACGAGCAGTACTTC
-	TRBV6-5	-	TRBJ2-3	CASSYSPISTDTQYF	TGTGCCAGCAGTTACTCTCCCATCAGCACAGATACGCAGTATTTT
TRBD2	TRBV4-1	few	TRBJ2-3	CASSQPGFGGGQTSTDTQYF	TGCGCCAGCAGCCAACCAGGGTTCGGCGGGGGGCAAACTAGCACAGATACGCAGTATTTT
-	TRBV5-1	-	TRBJ2-7	CASRGQGWNEQYF	TGCGCCAGCAGGGGGCAGGGGTGGAACGAGCAGTACTTC
TRBD2	TRBV18	-	TRBJ2-7	CASSPAGAGGNEQYF	TGTGCCAGCTCACCAGCTGGCGCGGGAGGAAACGAGCAGTACTTC